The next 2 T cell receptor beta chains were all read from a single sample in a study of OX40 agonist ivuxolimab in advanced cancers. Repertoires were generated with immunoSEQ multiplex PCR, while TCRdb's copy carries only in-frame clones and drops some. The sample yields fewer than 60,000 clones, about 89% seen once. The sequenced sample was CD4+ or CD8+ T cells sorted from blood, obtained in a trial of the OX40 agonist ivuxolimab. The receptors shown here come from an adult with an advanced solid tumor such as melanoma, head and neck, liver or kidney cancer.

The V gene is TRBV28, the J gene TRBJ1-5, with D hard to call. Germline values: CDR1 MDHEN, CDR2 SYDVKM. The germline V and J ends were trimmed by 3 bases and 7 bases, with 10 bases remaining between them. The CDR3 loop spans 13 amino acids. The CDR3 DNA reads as TGTGCCAGCAGTTTTGTCCCCGGGCAGCCCCAGCATTTT. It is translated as CASSFVPGQPQHF. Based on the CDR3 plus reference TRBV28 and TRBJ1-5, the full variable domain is DVKVTQSSRYLVKRTGEKVFLECVQDMDHENMFWYRQDPGLGLRLIYFSYDVKMKEKGDIPEGYSVSREKKERFSLILESASTNQTSMYLCASSFVPGQPQHFGDGTRLSIL.

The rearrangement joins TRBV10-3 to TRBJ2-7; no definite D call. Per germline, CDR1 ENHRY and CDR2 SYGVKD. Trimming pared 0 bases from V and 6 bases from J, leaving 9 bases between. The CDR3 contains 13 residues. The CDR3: CAISESYRSEQYF. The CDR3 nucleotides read TGTGCCATCAGTGAGTCATACAGAAGCGAGCAGTACTTC.